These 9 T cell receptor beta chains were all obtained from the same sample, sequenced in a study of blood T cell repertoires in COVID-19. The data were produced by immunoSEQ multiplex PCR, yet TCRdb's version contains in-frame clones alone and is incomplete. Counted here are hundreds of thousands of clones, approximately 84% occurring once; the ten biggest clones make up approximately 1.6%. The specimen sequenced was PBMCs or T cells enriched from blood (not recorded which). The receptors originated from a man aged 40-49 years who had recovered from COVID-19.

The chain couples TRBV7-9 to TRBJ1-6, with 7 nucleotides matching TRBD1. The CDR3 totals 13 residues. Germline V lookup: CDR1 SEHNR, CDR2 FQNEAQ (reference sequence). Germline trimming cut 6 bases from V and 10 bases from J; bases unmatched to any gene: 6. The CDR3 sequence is CASRPDRDSPLHF. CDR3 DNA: TGTGCCAGCAGACCAGACAGGGACTCACCCCTCCACTTT.

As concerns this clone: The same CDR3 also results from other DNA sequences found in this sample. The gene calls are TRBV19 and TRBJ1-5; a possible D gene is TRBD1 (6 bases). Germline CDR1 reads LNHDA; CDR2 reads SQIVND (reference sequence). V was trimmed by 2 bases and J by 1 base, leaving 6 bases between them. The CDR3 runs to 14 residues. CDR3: CASSITGSNQPQHF. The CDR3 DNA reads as TGTGCCAGTAGTATAACAGGGAGCAATCAGCCCCAGCATTTT.

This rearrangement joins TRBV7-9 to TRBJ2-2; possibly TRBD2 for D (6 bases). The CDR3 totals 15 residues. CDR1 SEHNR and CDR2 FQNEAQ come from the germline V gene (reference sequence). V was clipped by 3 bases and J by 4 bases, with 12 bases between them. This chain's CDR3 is CASSFSGRSTGELFF. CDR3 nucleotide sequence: TGTGCCAGCAGCTTCAGCGGGCGTTCCACCGGGGAGCTGTTTTTT.

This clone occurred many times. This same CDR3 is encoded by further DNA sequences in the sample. CDR3: CASFSSSYEQYF. The CDR3 nucleotides are TGTGCCAGCTTTTCGAGCTCCTACGAGCAGTACTTC. This chain links TRBV27 with TRBJ2-7; D gene ambiguous. Germline-derived CDR1 and CDR2 are MNHEY and SMNVEV (reference sequence). V dropped 8 bases and J dropped 0 bases, with 8 bases sitting between them. This CDR3 has 12 amino acids.

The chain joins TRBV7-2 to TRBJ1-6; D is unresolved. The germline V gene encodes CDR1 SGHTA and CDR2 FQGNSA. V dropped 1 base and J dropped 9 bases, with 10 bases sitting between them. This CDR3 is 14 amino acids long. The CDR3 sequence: CASSLEVAGSPLHF. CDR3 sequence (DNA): TGTGCCAGCAGCTTAGAGGTAGCCGGTTCACCCCTCCACTTT.

The CDR3 DNA follows: TGTGCCAGTAGTATTGAGGGACAGGGTAGCACTGGGGCCAACGTCCTGACTTTC. Translation gives CASSIEGQGSTGANVLTF. J is TRBJ2-6 and V is TRBV19, with 9 positions matching TRBD1. Germline-derived CDR1 and CDR2 are LNHDA and SQIVND (reference sequence). This CDR3 region has 18 residues. The V gene end was trimmed by 3 bases and the J gene end by 2 bases; junction bases not matched to a gene: 8.

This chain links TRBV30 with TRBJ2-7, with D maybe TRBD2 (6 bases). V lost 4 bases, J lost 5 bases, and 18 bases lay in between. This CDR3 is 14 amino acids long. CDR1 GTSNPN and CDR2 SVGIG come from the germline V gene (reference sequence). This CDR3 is CAWTRGLAYNEQYF. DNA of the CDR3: TGTGCCTGGACCCGTGGGCTAGCGTACAACGAGCAGTACTTC.

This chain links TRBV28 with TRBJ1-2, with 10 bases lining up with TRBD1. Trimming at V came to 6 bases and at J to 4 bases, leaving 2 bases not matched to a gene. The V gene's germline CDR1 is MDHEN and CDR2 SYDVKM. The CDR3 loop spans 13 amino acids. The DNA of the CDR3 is TGTGCCAGCAGGACAGGGGGCGGCTATGGCTACACCTTC. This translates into CASRTGGGYGYTF.

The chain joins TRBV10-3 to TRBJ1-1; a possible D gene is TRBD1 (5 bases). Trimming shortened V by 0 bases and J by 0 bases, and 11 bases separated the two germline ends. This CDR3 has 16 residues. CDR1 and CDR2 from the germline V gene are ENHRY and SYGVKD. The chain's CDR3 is CAISESGGFMNTEAFF. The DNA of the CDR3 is TGTGCCATCAGTGAGTCCGGGGGATTTATGAACACTGAAGCTTTCTTT.